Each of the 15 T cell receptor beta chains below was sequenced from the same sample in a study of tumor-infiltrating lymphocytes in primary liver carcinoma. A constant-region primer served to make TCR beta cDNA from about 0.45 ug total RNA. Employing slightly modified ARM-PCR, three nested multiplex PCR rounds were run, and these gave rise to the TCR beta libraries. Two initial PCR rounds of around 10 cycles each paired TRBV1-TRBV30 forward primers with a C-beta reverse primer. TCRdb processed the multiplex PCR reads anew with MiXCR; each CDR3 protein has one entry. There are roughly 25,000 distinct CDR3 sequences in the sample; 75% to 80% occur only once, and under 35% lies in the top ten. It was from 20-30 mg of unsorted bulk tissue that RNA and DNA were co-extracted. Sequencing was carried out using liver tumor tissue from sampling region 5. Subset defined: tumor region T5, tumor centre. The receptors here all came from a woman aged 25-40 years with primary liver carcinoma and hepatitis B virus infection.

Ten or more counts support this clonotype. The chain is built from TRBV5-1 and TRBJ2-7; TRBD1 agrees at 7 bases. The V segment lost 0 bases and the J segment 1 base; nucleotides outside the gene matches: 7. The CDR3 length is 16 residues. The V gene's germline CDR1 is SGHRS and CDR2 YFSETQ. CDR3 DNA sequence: TGCGCCAGCAGCTTGGGACACCGGGACAGTTCCTACGAGCAGTACTTC. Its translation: CASSLGHRDSSYEQYF.

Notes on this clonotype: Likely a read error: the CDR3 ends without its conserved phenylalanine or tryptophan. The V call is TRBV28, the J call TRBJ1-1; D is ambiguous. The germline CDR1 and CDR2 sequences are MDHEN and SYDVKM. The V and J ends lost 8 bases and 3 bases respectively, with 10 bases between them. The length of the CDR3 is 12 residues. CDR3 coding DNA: TGTGCCAGCGCGACACTCCACACTGAAGCTTTCTCT. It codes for CASATLHTEAFS.

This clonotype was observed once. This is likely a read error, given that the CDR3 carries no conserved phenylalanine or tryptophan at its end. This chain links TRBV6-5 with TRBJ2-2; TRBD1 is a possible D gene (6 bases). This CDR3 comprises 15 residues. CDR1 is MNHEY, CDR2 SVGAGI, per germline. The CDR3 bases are TGTGGCAGCAGTCCGCGAACAGGGTTCACCGGGGAGCTGTTTTCT. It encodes CGSSPRTGFTGELFS.

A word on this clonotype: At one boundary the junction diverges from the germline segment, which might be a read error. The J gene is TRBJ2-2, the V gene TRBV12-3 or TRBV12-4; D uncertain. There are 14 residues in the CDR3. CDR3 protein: CASRSHLNTEDLLF. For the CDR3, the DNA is TGTGCCAGCAGGTCCCACTTGAACACCGAGGATCTGCTTTTT.

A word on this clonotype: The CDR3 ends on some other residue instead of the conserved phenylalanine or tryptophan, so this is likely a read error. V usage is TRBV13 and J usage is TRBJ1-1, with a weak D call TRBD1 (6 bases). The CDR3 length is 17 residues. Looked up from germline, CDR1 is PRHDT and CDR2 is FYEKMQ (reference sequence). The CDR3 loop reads CTSSLGGFGIGGAEAFL. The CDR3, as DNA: TGTACCAGCAGCCTAGGAGGGTTTGGTATTGGGGGCGCTGAAGCTTTCTTA.

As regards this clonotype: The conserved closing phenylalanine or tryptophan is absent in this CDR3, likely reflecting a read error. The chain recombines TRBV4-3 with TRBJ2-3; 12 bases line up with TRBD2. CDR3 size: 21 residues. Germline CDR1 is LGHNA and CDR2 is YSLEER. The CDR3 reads CASSQDPLSSGRAVTTDTQYL. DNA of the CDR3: TGCGCCAGCAGCCAAGACCCCTTATCTAGCGGGAGGGCGGTGACGACAGATACCCAGTATTTA.

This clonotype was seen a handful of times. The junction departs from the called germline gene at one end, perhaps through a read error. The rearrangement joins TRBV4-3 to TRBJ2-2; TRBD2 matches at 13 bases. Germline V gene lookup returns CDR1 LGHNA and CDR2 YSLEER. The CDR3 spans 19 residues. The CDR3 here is CASSVLAGGPRSNTGELLF. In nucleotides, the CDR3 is TGCGCCAGCAGCGTACTAGCGGGGGGGCCCCGTTCGAACACCGGGGAGCTGCTGTTT.

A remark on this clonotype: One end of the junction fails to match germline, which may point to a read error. The CDR3 here is CASSSWGGKLFF. The CDR3 DNA sequence: TGTGCCAGTAGCTCATGGGGGGGAAAACTGTTTTTT. The V gene is TRBV11-2, the J gene TRBJ1-4; the D gene is possibly TRBD1 (5 bases). CDR1 SGHAT and CDR2 FQNNGV come from the germline V gene. The CDR3 spans 12 residues.

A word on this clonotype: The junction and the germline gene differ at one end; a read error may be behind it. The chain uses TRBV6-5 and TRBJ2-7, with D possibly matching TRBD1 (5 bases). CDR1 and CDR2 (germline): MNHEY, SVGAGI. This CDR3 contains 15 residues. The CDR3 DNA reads TGTGCCAGCAGCTACAAGGACAACAGCTCCTACGAGCGGTACTTC. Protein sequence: CASSYKDNSSYERYF.

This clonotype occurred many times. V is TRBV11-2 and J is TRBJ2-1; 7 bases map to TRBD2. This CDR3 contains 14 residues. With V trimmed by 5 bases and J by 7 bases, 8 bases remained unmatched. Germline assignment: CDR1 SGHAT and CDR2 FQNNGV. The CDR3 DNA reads TGTGCCAGCAGCCTCGGGGGGACGTGGAATGAGCAGTTCTTC. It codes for CASSLGGTWNEQFF.

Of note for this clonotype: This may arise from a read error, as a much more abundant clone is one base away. CDR3 loop: CVTSRGIGEQFF. CDR3 coding DNA: TGTGTCACCAGCAGGGGGATTGGCGAGCAGTTCTTC. The chain has TRBV15 and TRBJ2-1; 7 bases are shared with TRBD1. CDR1 is LNHNV, CDR2 YYDKDF, per germline (reference sequence). The CDR3 is 12 residues long.

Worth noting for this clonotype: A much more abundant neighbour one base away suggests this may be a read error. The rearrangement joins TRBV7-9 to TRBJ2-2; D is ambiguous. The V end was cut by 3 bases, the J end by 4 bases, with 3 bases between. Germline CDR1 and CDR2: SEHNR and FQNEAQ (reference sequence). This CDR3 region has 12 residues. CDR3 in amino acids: CASSFITGELFF. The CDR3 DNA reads TGTGCCAGCAGCTTCATCACCGGGGAGCTGTTTTTT.

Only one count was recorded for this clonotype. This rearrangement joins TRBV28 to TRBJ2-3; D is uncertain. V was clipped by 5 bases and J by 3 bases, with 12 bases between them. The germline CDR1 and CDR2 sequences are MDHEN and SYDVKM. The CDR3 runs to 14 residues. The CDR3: CASSLSIVTDTQYF. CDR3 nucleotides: TGTGCCAGCAGTCTCTCAATAGTGACAGATACGCAGTATTTT.

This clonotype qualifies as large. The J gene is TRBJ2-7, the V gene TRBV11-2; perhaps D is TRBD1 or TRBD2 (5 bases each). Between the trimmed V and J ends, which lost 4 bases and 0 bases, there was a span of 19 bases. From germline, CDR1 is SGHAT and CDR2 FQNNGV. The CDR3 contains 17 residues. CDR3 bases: TGTGCCAGCAGCTCCCTACTGGGGACGGTGAACTCCTACGAGCAGTACTTC. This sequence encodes CASSSLLGTVNSYEQYF. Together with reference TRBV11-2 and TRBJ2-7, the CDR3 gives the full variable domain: EAGVAQSPRYKIIEKRQSVAFWCNPISGHATLYWYQQILGQGPKLLIQFQNNGVVDDSQLPKDRFSAERLKGVDSTLKIQPAKLEDSAVYLCASSSLLGTVNSYEQYFGPGTRLTVT.

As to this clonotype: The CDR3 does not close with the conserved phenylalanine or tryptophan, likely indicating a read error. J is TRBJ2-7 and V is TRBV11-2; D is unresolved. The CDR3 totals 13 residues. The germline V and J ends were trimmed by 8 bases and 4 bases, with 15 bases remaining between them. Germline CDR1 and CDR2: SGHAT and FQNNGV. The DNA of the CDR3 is TGTGCCAGCGTCCTGTCATGCGGATACGAGCAGTACCTC. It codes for CASVLSCGYEQYL.